The rows below give T cell receptor beta chains drawn from one sample of a study of CXCR3-negative and CXCR3-positive naive CD8 T cells. Reprocessing the 5' RACE reads, TCRdb reports a single entry for every CDR3 protein and omits DNA. The sample holds about 120,000 distinct CDR3 sequences. The specimen sequenced was naive CXCR3+ CD8+ T cells from blood. Receptors originate from a human donor in good health. Some clones in this sample may be carry-over from other donors' samples. The CDR3 runs from the conserved cysteine through the conserved F or W.

TRBV13	TRBJ1-1	CASSFQGNTEAFF
TRBV5-1	TRBJ2-7	CASSLVGQGVPEQYF
TRBV29-1	TRBJ2-1	CSVDEGSFLSYNEQFF
TRBV27	TRBJ2-6	CASSLSAGFSSGANVLTF
TRBV6-2/TRBV6-3	TRBJ2-1	CATRKQGSLYNEQFF
TRBV11-3	TRBJ2-1	CASSLNSPGLAADNEQFF
TRBV29-1	TRBJ1-2	CSVDRVGGYTF
TRBV28	TRBJ1-1	CASSTGTAAMNTEAFF
TRBV5-1	TRBJ1-1	CASSLATGNTEAFF
TRBV20-1	TRBJ1-1	CGLGELLNTEAFF
TRBV29-1	TRBJ1-6	CSVEDQTDPNSPLHF
TRBV11-2	TRBJ2-5	CASSLDEGWGETQYF
TRBV3-1	TRBJ2-3	CASSQDVLAGASDTQYF
TRBV28	TRBJ1-5	CASRSQHHSNQPQHF
TRBV6-6	TRBJ2-1	CASSYRDRAYNEQFF
TRBV6-5	TRBJ1-2	CASRIRGEDGYTF